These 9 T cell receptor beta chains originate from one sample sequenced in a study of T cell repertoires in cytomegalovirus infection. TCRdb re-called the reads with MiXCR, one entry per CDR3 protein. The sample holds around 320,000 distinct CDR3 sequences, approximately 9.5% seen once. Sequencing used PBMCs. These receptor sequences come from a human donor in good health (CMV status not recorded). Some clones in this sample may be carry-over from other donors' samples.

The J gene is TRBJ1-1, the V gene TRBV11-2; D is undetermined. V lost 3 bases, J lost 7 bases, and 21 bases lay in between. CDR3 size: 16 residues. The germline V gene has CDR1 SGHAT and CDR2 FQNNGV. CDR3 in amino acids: CASSFTLERAGGEAFF. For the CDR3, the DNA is TGTGCCAGCAGCTTCACCCTCGAAAGGGCGGGAGGTGAAGCTTTCTTT. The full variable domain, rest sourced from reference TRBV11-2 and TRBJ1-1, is EAGVAQSPRYKIIEKRQSVAFWCNPISGHATLYWYQQILGQGPKLLIQFQNNGVVDDSQLPKDRFSAERLKGVDSTLKIQPAKLEDSAVYLCASSFTLERAGGEAFFGQGTRLTVV.

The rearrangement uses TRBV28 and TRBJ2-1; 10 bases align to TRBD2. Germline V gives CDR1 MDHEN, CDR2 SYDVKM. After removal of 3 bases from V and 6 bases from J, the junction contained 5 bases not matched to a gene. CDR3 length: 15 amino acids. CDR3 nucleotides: TGTGCCAGCAGTTTCCGAGCGGGAGGGCGCAATGAGCAGTTCTTC. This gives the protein CASSFRAGGRNEQFF. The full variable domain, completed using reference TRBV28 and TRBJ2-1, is DVKVTQSSRYLVKRTGEKVFLECVQDMDHENMFWYRQDPGLGLRLIYFSYDVKMKEKGDIPEGYSVSREKKERFSLILESASTNQTSMYLCASSFRAGGRNEQFFGPGTRLTVL.

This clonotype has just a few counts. The CDR3 protein is CASNGQGTQPQHF. For the CDR3, the DNA is TGTGCCAGCAACGGACAGGGCACTCAGCCCCAGCATTTT. The chain combines TRBV12-3 or TRBV12-4 with TRBJ1-5; 8 nucleotides align to TRBD1. V was pared by 7 bases and J by 6 bases, with 5 bases of the junction left unmatched. The CDR3 is 13 residues long.

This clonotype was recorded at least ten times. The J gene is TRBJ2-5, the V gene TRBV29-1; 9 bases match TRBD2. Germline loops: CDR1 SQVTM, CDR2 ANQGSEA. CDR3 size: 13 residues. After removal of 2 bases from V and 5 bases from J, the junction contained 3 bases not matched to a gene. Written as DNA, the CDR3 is TGCAGCGTTGAAAGAACTAGCGGGGAGACCCAGTACTTC. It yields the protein CSVERTSGETQYF.

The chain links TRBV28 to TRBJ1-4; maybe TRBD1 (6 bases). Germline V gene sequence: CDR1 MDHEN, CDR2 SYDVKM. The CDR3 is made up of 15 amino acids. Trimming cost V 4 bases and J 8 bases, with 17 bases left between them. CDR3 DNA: TGTGCCAGCAGTTCCCTGACAGGAGGGGGGGAAAAACTGTTTTTT. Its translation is CASSSLTGGGEKLFF.

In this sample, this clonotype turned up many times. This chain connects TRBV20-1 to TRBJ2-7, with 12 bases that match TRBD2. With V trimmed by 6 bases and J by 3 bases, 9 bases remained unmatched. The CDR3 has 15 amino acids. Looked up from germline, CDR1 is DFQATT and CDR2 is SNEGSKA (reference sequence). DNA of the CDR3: TGCAGTGCGGGGAGGACTAGCGGGGCCGTCTACGAGCAGTACTTC. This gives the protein CSAGRTSGAVYEQYF.

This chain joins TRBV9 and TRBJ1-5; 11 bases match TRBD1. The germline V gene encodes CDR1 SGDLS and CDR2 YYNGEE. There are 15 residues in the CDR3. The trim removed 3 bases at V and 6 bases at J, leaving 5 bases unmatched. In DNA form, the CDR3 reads TGTGCCAGCAGCGCAGGACAGGGGGCGGTTCAGCCCCAGCATTTT. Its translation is CASSAGQGAVQPQHF.

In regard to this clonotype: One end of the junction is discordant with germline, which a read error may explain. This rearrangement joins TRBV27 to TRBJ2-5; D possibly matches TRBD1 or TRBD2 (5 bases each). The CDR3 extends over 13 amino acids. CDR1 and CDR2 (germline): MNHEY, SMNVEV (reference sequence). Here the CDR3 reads CTSSPTAVETQYF. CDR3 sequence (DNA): TGTACCAGCAGCCCGACAGCGGTTGAGACCCAGTACTTC.

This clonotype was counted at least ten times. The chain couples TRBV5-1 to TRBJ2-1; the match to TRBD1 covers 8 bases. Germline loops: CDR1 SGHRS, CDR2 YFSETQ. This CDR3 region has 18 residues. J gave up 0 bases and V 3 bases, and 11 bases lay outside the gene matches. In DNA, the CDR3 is TGCGCCAGCAGCTCTCGGGACAGGTCCACTCTCTCCTACAATGAGCAGTTCTTC. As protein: CASSSRDRSTLSYNEQFF.